This paragraph covers one TCR beta chain sequence. Repertoires were generated with immunoSEQ multiplex PCR, while TCRdb's copy carries only in-frame clones and drops some. In the table there are about 250,000 clones, roughly three quarters of which are singletons. The sample is drawn from a study of blood T cell repertoires in COVID-19. Study-wide context: Some COVID-19 samples were acute and others convalescent; all came from the United States, Italy and Spain. Sample material is recorded as cDNA or gDNA derived from T cells, B-cell-depleted T cells, or PBMCs.

The V gene's germline CDR1 is SGHRS and CDR2 YFSETQ. CDR3 size: 14 residues. J was trimmed by 4 bases and V by 3 bases; bases with no gene match: 4. V usage is TRBV5-1 and J usage is TRBJ1-2, with 9 bases matching TRBD1. Sequenced sample: peripheral blood. The TCR originated in a woman between 40 and 55 years old with active or convalescent COVID-19. The CDR3 DNA sequence: TGCGCCAGCAGCTCTACAGGGGGCAGCTATGGCTACACCTTC. It is translated as CASSSTGGSYGYTF. The whole variable domain, remainder taken from reference TRBV5-1 and TRBJ1-2, is KAGVTQTPRYLIKTRGQQVTLSCSPISGHRSVSWYQQTPGQGLQFLFEYFSETQRNKGNFPGRFSGRQFSNSRSEMNVSTLELGDSALYLCASSSTGGSYGYTFGSGTRLTVV.